A single sample is the source of the 21 T cell receptor beta chains below, sequenced in a study of blood T cell repertoires in COVID-19. TCRdb's table, derived via immunoSEQ multiplex PCR, lists solely in-frame clones and lacks some. Of 40,000 to 60,000 clones in the sample, roughly nine tenths are singletons; the top ten hold around 5%. The sequencing sample was made of peripheral blood. Receptors were obtained from a man in his forties or fifties with active COVID-19.

The chain recombines TRBV5-1 with TRBJ2-7, with 10 bases fitting TRBD1. CDR3 length: 15 residues. V was pared by 0 bases and J by 5 bases, with 5 bases of the junction left unmatched. CDR1 is SGHRS, CDR2 YFSETQ, per germline. Here the CDR3 DNA reads TGCGCCAGCAGCTTGGAGGGACAGGGGTTCCACGAGCAGTACTTC. This gives the protein CASSLEGQGFHEQYF.

This rearrangement joins TRBV4-1 to TRBJ2-7; maybe TRBD1 (5 bases). This CDR3 has 15 residues. The germline V and J ends were trimmed by 1 base and 0 bases, with 10 bases remaining between them. CDR1 and CDR2 (germline): MGHRA, YSYEKL. CDR3 bases: TGCGCCAGCAGCCAAGCCCCCCAGGGCTCCTACGAGCAGTACTTC. Protein: CASSQAPQGSYEQYF.

This chain joins TRBV5-1 and TRBJ2-1; 11 bases are shared with TRBD1. The CDR3 is made up of 13 amino acids. Germline V CDR1 and CDR2: SGHRS, YFSETQ. The V segment lost 4 bases and the J segment 8 bases; nucleotides outside the gene matches: 2. In DNA form, the CDR3 reads TGCGCCAGCAGCCTGGGACAGGGGGATGAGCAGTTCTTC. Translated: CASSLGQGDEQFF.

This chain connects TRBV2 to TRBJ2-1; a weak D match, TRBD1 (6 bases). This CDR3 contains 13 residues. Trimming pared 4 bases from V and 9 bases from J, leaving 13 bases between. CDR1 is SNHLY, CDR2 FYNNEI, per germline. The CDR3 sequence: CASSGTGLGEQFF. The CDR3 coding sequence is TGTGCCAGCAGTGGAACAGGGCTCGGTGAGCAGTTCTTC.

This chain joins TRBV5-4 and TRBJ2-5, with D possibly being TRBD1 (6 bases). CDR1 is SGHNT and CDR2 is YYREEE in the germline V gene (reference sequence). V was shortened by 3 bases and J by 3 bases, with 12 bases between the two germline ends. The CDR3 is 14 amino acids. CDR3 bases: TGTGCCAGCAGCTCTGGGACATGGGAAGAGACCCAGTACTTC. Protein: CASSSGTWEETQYF.

This chain links TRBV27 with TRBJ2-5; D is ambiguous. Trimming removed 5 bases from V and 3 bases from J, with 13 bases in between. The CDR3 length is 14 residues. From germline, CDR1 is MNHEY and CDR2 SMNVEV (reference sequence). CDR3 sequence: CASSPLGLEETQYF. The CDR3 coding sequence is TGTGCCAGCAGTCCCCTCGGTTTGGAAGAGACCCAGTACTTC.

The V call is TRBV12-3 or TRBV12-4, the J call TRBJ2-2, with D hard to call. This CDR3 contains 13 residues. V gave up 0 bases and J gave up 13 bases, with 12 bases separating them. CDR3: CASSLARLDRLFF. For the CDR3, the DNA is TGTGCCAGCAGTTTAGCGCGTCTAGATCGGCTGTTTTTT.

This chain connects TRBV9 to TRBJ2-7, with 8 bases lining up with TRBD1. Germline values: CDR1 SGDLS, CDR2 YYNGEE. The CDR3 contains 14 residues. J was trimmed by 6 bases and V by 0 bases; bases with no gene match: 5. The DNA of the CDR3 is TGTGCCAGCAGCGTAGAGGGCAGGGGGCGCGAGCAGTACTTC. Translating it yields CASSVEGRGREQYF.

The chain has TRBV11-2 and TRBJ2-3; TRBD2 aligns across 7 bases. The V segment lost 0 bases and the J segment 7 bases; nucleotides outside the gene matches: 7. The CDR3 covers 15 residues. CDR1 is SGHAT, CDR2 FQNNGV, per germline. The CDR3 DNA reads TGTGCCAGCAGCTTAGAGGCGGGAGAGGCAAATACGCAGTATTTT. It yields the protein CASSLEAGEANTQYF.

This chain connects TRBV5-4 to TRBJ1-3; the D is unclear. The V end was cut by 3 bases, the J end by 0 bases, with 13 bases between. The CDR3 covers 16 residues. The V gene's germline CDR1 is SGHNT and CDR2 YYREEE (reference sequence). CDR3 protein: CASSSEGRYSGNTIYF. Here the CDR3 DNA reads TGTGCCAGCAGCTCGGAAGGGAGGTACTCTGGAAACACCATATATTTT.

The CDR3 bases are TGTGCCAGCAGTTCCCCCTCAACAGGGGCGAACTACGAGCAGTACTTC. Its protein product is CASSSPSTGANYEQYF. The J gene is TRBJ2-7, the V gene TRBV27; 7 positions agree with TRBD1. V was pared by 4 bases and J by 3 bases, with 12 bases of the junction left unmatched. Germline CDR1 is MNHEY and CDR2 is SMNVEV (reference sequence). CDR3 length equals 16 residues.

The V call is TRBV10-2, the J call TRBJ2-1, with TRBD2 as a possible D gene (5 bases). V was cut by 3 bases and J by 9 bases, with 6 bases left in between. Germline values: CDR1 WSHSY, CDR2 SAAADI. This CDR3 has 11 residues. CDR3 residues: CASSDAGEQFF. Written as DNA, the CDR3 is TGCGCCAGCAGTGATGCGGGTGAGCAGTTCTTC.

The chain employs TRBV5-6 and TRBJ1-1; TRBD1 agrees at 10 bases. The germline V gene has CDR1 SGHDT and CDR2 YYEEEE. V trimming: 0 bases; J trimming: 6 bases; junction bases outside the gene matches: 5. This CDR3 has 15 amino acids. The CDR3 sequence is CASSLASTGGSEAFF. The CDR3 bases are TGTGCCAGCAGCTTGGCCTCGACAGGGGGCTCTGAAGCTTTCTTT.

V usage is TRBV5-1 and J usage is TRBJ2-7; TRBD2 matches at 9 bases. The CDR3 is 17 amino acids. CDR1 is SGHRS and CDR2 is YFSETQ in the germline V gene. Unmatched junction bases numbered 15, after V lost 3 bases and J lost 5 bases. The CDR3, as DNA: TGCGCCAGCAGCTCTGGATGGGGAGCGGGAGGAAGGAACGAGCAGTACTTC. This codes for CASSSGWGAGGRNEQYF.

The chain carries TRBV30 and TRBJ2-5; TRBD1 aligns across 7 bases. V dropped 2 bases and J dropped 5; count of bases not matched to a gene: 11. The length of the CDR3 is 15 residues. CDR1 and CDR2 (germline): GTSNPN, SVGIG (reference sequence). The CDR3: CAWSPPTGLGETQYF. Written as DNA, the CDR3 is TGTGCCTGGAGTCCCCCGACAGGGTTAGGGGAGACCCAGTACTTC.

The chain joins TRBV7-8 to TRBJ2-7, with TRBD2 matching 8 bases. V was clipped by 3 bases and J by 0 bases; unmatched bases: 7. This CDR3 region has 16 residues. The germline V gene encodes CDR1 SGHVS and CDR2 FQNEAQ. The CDR3: CASSLEELAVSYEQYF. The CDR3 nucleotides are TGTGCCAGCAGCTTGGAGGAACTAGCGGTCTCCTACGAGCAGTACTTC. The whole variable domain, filled in from reference TRBV7-8 and TRBJ2-7, reads GAGVSQSPRYKVAKRGQDVALRCDPISGHVSLFWYQQALGQGPEFLTYFQNEAQLDKSGLPSDRFFAERPEGSVSTLKIQRTQQEDSAVYLCASSLEELAVSYEQYFGPGTRLTVT.

This clone was observed once. The V gene is TRBV7-2, the J gene TRBJ2-1; D is perhaps TRBD2 (5 bases). The germline CDR1 and CDR2 sequences are SGHTA and FQGNSA. This CDR3 is 18 amino acids long. The V gene lost 2 bases and the J gene lost 0 bases, with 17 bases spanning the gap. This chain's CDR3 is CASSLTGYGGSSYNEQFF. The CDR3 nucleotides are TGTGCCAGCAGCTTAACGGGTTATGGTGGGAGCTCCTACAATGAGCAGTTCTTC.

This clone appeared a single time. The V and J genes are TRBV29-1 and TRBJ2-1, with D possibly being TRBD1 (5 bases). Trimming shortened V by 3 bases and J by 0 bases, and 9 bases separated the two germline ends. The CDR3 runs 14 residues. In germline, CDR1 is SQVTM, CDR2 ANQGSEA. CDR3 sequence (DNA): TGCAGCGTTGAGTACAGGTCCTCCTACAATGAGCAGTTCTTC. Translating gives CSVEYRSSYNEQFF.

This rearrangement joins TRBV2 to TRBJ1-1; 8 nucleotides align to TRBD1. CDR3 size: 18 residues. J was trimmed by 1 base and V by 7 bases; bases with no gene match: 17. The germline V gene encodes CDR1 SNHLY and CDR2 FYNNEI. CDR3 in amino acids: CASIQIPRGLGKNTEAFF. The CDR3 nucleotides read TGTGCCAGCATACAAATCCCCAGGGGGCTCGGGAAGAACACTGAAGCTTTCTTT.

V usage is TRBV5-6 and J usage is TRBJ2-1; TRBD1 might be the D (5 bases). Germline V gives CDR1 SGHDT, CDR2 YYEEEE. Trimming cost V 5 bases and J 2 bases, with 17 bases left between them. The CDR3 covers 16 residues. The DNA of the CDR3 is TGTGCCAGCAGGACGGGCAGGGCCTCCGCCTACAATGAGCAGTTCTTC. Translated: CASRTGRASAYNEQFF.

The chain uses TRBV19 and TRBJ2-2; 7 bases are a match to TRBD1. CDR3 size: 14 residues. The V and J ends lost 7 bases and 5 bases, in that order; junction bases with no gene match: 7. Germline V gene lookup returns CDR1 LNHDA and CDR2 SQIVND (reference sequence). CDR3 loop: CASTIGTATGELFF. In nucleotides, the CDR3 is TGTGCCAGTACCATAGGGACAGCGACCGGGGAGCTGTTTTTT.